This TCR beta chain was documented in a study of neoadjuvant anti-PD-1 for oral cavity cancer. Described time point: after neoadjuvant nivolumab, at surgical resection. The germline gives CDR1 MNHGY, CDR2 SVAAGI. The V gene lost 1 base and the J gene lost 4 bases, with 11 bases spanning the gap. The CDR3 totals 14 residues. Generated by immunoSEQ multiplex PCR, the TCRdb table keeps only in-frame clones and is missing some. The sample consists of 15,000 or so clones, 60% to 85% of them appearing once. This clonotype was obtained from a person aged 40-85 years with oral cavity squamous cell carcinoma. The V and J genes are TRBV6-9 and TRBJ2-7; possible D gene TRBD1, 5 bases. The sample was PBMCs, taken after nivolumab (anti-PD-1) treatment. DNA of the CDR3: TGTGCCAGCAGTTATTGGATCAGGGTGTACGAGCAGTACTTC. It is translated as CASSYWIRVYEQYF.